This TCR beta chain originates from a study of blood T cell repertoires in COVID-19. The junction had 8 bases not matched to a gene; V was cut back by 0 bases and J by 5 bases. This CDR3 comprises 17 residues. Germline-derived CDR1 and CDR2 are SGHRS and YFSETQ. The assay was immunoSEQ multiplex PCR, and TCRdb's table has in-frame clones only and misses some. The table records around 380,000 clones, about 80% of them present only once. The V and J genes are TRBV5-1 and TRBJ2-5, with 12 bases that match TRBD2. The sample was peripheral blood. This clonotype was obtained from a human donor with acute or convalescent COVID-19. The donor label of this sample is uncertain. Written as DNA, the CDR3 is TGCGCCAGCAGCTTGGGTCTAGCGGGGGGGCCCCGGGAGACCCAGTACTTC. This encodes CASSLGLAGGPRETQYF.